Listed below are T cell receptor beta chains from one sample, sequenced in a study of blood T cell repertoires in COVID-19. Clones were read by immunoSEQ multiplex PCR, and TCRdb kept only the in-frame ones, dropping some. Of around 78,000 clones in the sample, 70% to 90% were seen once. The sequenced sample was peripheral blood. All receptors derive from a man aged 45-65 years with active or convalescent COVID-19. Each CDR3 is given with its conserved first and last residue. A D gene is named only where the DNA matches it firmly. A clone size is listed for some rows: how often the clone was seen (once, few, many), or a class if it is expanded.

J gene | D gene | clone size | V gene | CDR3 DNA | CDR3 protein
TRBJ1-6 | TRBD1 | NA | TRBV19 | TGTGCCAGTAGTATCCGACCAGGGGGCTCCTATAATTCACCCCTCCACTTT | CASSIRPGGSYNSPLHF
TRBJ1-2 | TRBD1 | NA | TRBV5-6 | TGTGCCAGCAGCCTGGGGACAGCTAGTACTACCTTC | CASSLGTASTTF
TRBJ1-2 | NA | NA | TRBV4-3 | TGCGCCAGCAGCCAAGATCGGGGGATTGACTATGGCTACACCTTC | CASSQDRGIDYGYTF
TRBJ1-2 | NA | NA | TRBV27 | TGTGCCAGCAGCTTCGGGTCTCCGGCGGTATATGGCTACACCTTC | CASSFGSPAVYGYTF
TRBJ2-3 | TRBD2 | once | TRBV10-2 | TGCGCCAGCAGTGATCGGCTAGCGGGGATCCAAGTCATAGATACGCAGTATTTT | CASSDRLAGIQVIDTQYF
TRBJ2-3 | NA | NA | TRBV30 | TGTGCCTGGGCCGACCAGGATTTTCCCACAGATACGCAGTATTTT | CAWADQDFPTDTQYF
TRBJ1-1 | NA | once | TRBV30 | TGTGCCTGGAGTTTGGAGGGGAACACTGAAGCTTTCTTT | CAWSLEGNTEAFF
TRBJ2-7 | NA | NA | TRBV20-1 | TGCAGTGCTAGTTCGGAGTCCCCCCACGAGCAGTACTTC | CSASSESPHEQYF
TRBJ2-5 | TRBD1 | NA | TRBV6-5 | TGTGCCAGCAGCTCCGACAGGGGGCTCGGAGAGACCCAGTACTTC | CASSSDRGLGETQYF
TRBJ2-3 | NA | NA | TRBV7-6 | TGTGCCAGCAGCTTATCTCGGGGGGCGCAGGAGAATACGCAGTATTTT | CASSLSRGAQENTQYF
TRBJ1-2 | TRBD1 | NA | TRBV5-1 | TGCGCCAGCAGCCAGACAGGGGCGATGATCAACTATGGCTACACCTTC | CASSQTGAMINYGYTF
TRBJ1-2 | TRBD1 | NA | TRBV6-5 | TGTGCCAGCAGACGACAGGGACAGGGCTATGGCTACACCTTC | CASRRQGQGYGYTF
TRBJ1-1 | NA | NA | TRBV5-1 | TGCGCCAGCAGCCTTGAGACAGAAAGGAACACTGAAGCTTTCTTT | CASSLETERNTEAFF
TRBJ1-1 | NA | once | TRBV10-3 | TGTGCCATCAGCGCACAACCTAACACTGAAGCTTTCTTT | CAISAQPNTEAFF